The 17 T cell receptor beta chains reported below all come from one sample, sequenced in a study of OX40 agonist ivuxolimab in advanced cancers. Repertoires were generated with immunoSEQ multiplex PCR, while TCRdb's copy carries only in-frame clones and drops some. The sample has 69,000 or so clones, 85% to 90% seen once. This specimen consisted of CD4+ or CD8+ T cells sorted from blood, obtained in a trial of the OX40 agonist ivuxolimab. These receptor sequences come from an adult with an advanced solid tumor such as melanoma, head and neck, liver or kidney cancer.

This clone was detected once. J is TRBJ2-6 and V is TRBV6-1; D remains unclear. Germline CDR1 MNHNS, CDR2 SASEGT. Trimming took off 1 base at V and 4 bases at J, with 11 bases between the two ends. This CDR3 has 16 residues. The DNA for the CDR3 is TGTGCCAGCAGTGAAGAGGGTGGGCTGGGGGCCAACGTCCTGACTTTC. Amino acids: CASSEEGGLGANVLTF.

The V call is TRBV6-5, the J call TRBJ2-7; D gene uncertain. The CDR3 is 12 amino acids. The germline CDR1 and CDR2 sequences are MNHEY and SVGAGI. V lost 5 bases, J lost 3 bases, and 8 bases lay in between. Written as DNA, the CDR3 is TGTGCCAGCAGTCCAGGAGACTACGAGCAGTACTTC. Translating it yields CASSPGDYEQYF.

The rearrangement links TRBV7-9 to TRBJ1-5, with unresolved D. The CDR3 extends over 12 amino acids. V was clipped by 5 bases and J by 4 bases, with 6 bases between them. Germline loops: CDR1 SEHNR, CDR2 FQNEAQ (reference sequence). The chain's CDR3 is CASSPPNQPQHF. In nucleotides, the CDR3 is TGTGCCAGCAGCCCCCCGAATCAGCCCCAGCATTTT. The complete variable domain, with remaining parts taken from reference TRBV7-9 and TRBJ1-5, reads DTGVSQNPRHKITKRGQNVTFRCDPISEHNRLYWYRQTLGQGPEFLTYFQNEAQLEKSRLLSDRFSAERPKGSFSTLEIQRTEQGDSAMYLCASSPPNQPQHFGDGTRLSIL.

CDR3 in DNA: TGTGCCAGCAGTTACTCGGACGGGCAGCCCCAGCATTTT. As protein: CASSYSDGQPQHF. The chain links TRBV6-6 to TRBJ1-5; no clear D. Germline V gene lookup returns CDR1 MNHNY and CDR2 SVGAGI (reference sequence). This CDR3 contains 13 residues. The V and J ends lost 0 bases and 7 bases respectively, with 7 bases between them.

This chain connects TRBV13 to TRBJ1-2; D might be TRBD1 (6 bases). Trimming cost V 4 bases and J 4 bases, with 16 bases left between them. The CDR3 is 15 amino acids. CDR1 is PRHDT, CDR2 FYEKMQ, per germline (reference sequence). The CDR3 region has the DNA TGTGCCAGCAGCTCGGCACAGGGTAGCGGCTATGGCTACACCTTC. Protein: CASSSAQGSGYGYTF. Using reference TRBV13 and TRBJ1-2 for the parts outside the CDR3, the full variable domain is AAGVIQSPRHLIKEKRETATLKCYPIPRHDTVYWYQQGPGQDPQFLISFYEKMQSDKGSIPDRFSAQQFSDYHSELNMSSLELGDSALYFCASSSAQGSGYGYTFGSGTRLTVV.

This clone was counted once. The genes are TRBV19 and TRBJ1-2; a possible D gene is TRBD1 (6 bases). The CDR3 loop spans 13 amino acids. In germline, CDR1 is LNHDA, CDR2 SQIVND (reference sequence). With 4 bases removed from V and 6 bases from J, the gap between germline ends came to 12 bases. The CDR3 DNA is TGTGCCAGTAGTAGAGGGGGTCTTGATGGCTACACCTTC. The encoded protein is CASSRGGLDGYTF.

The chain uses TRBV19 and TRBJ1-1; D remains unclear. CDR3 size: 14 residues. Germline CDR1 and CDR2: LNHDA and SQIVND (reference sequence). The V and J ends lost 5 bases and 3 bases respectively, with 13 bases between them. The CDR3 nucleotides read TGTGCCAGTAGTGGAGAGGACCAGGACACTGAAGCTTTCTTT. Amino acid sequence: CASSGEDQDTEAFF.

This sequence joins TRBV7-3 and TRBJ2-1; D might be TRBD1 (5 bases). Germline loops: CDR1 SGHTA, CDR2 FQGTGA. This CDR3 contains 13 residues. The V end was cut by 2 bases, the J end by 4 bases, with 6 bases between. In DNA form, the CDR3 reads TGTGCCAGCAGCTTAGACAGTTACAATGAGCAGTTCTTC. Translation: CASSLDSYNEQFF.

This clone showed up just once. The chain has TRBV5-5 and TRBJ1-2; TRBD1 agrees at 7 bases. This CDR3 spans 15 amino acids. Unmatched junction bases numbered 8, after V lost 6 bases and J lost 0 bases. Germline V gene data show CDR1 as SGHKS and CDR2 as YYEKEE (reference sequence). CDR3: CASKGQPTTNYGYTF. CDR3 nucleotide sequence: TGTGCCAGCAAGGGACAGCCGACGACTAACTATGGCTACACCTTC.

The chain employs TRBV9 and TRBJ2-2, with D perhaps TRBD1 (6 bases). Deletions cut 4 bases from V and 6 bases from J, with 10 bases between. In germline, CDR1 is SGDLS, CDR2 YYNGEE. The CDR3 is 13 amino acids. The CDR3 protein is CASSSRGAGELFF. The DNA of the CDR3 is TGTGCCAGCAGCTCCAGGGGTGCCGGGGAGCTGTTTTTT.

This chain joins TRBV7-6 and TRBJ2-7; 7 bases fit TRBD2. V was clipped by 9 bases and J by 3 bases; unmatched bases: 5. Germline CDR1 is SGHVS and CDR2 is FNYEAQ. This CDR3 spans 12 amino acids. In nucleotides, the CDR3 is TGTGCCAGTGCCGGGACTAACTACGAGCAGTACTTC. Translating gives CASAGTNYEQYF.

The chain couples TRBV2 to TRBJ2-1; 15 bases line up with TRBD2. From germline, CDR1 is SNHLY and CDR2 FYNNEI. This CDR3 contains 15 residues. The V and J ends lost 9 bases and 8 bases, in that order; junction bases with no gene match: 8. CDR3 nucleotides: TGTGCCAGTCTCGGGACTAGCGGGAGGCCGGATGAGCAGTTCTTC. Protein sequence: CASLGTSGRPDEQFF. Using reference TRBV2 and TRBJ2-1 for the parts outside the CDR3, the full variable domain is EPEVTQTPSHQVTQMGQEVILRCVPISNHLYFYWYRQILGQKVEFLVSFYNNEISEKSEIFDDQFSVERPDGSNFTLKIRSTKLEDSAMYFCASLGTSGRPDEQFFGPGTRLTVL.

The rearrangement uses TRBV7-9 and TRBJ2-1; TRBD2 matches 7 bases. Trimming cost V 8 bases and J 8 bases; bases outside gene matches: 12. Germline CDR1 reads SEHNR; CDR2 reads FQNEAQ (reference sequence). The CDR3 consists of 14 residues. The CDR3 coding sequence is TGTGCCAGCGATATAGCAGGGAGGGCCGATGAGCAGTTCTTC. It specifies CASDIAGRADEQFF.

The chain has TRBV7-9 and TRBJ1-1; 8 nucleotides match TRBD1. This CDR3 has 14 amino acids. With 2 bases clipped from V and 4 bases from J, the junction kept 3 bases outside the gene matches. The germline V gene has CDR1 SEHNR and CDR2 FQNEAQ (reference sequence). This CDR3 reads CASSLFDRGTEAFF. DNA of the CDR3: TGTGCCAGCAGCTTATTCGACAGGGGCACTGAAGCTTTCTTT.

In DNA form, the CDR3 reads TGTGCCAGCAGGTCGGGACTAGCGGCCTACGAGCAGTACTTC. It codes for CASRSGLAAYEQYF. The chain links TRBV27 to TRBJ2-7; the match to TRBD2 covers 11 bases. The CDR3 runs to 14 residues. The germline gives CDR1 MNHEY, CDR2 SMNVEV (reference sequence). The ends lost 6 bases at V and 2 bases at J; junction bases unmatched: 3.

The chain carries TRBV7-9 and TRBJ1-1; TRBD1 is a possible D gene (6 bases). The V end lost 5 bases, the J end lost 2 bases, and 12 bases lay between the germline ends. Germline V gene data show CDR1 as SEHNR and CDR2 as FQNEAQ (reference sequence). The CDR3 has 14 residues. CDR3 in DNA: TGTGCCAGCAGCATCGGGGGGGCCAACACTGAAGCTTTCTTT. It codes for CASSIGGANTEAFF.

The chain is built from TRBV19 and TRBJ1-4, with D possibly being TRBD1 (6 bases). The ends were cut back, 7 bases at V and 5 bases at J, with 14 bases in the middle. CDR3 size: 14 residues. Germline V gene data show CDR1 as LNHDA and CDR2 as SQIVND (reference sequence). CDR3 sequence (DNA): TGTGCCAGTAAGAAGGGGGGGCTGAATGAAAAACTGTTTTTT. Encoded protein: CASKKGGLNEKLFF.